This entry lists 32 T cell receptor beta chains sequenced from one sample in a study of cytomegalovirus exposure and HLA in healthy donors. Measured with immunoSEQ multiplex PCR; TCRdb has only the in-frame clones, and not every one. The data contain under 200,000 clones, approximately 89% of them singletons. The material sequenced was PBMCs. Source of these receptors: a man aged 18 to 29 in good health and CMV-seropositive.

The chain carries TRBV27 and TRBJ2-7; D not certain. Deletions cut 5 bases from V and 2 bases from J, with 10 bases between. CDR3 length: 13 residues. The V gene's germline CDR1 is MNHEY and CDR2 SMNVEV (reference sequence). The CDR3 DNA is TGTGCCAGCAGTGAGAGTTATACCTACGAGCAGTACTTC. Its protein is CASSESYTYEQYF.

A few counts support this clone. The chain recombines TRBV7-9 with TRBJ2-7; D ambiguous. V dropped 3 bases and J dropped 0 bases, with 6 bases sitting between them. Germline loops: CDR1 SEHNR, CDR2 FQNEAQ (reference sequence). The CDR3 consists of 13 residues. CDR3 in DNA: TGTGCCAGCAGCTTTCGGAGCTCCTACGAGCAGTACTTC. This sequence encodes CASSFRSSYEQYF.

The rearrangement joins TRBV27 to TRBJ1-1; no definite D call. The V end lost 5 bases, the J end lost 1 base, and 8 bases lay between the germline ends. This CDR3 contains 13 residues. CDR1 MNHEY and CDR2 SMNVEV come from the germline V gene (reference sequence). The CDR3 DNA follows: TGTGCCAGCAGTGCACGGGAGAACACTGAAGCTTTCTTT. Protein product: CASSARENTEAFF.

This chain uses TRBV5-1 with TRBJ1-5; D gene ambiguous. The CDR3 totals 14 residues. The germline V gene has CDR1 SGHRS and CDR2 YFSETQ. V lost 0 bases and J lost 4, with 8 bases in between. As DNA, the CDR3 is TGCGCCAGCAGCTTGGTAGCTGGTAATCAGCCCCAGCATTTT. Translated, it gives CASSLVAGNQPQHF.

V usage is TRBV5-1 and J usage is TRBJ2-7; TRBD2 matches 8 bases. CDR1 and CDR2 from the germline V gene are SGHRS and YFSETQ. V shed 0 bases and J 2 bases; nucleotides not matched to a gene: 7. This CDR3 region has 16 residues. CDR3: CASSLAQSGGAYEQYF. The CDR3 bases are TGCGCCAGCAGCTTGGCCCAGAGCGGGGGCGCCTACGAGCAGTACTTC.

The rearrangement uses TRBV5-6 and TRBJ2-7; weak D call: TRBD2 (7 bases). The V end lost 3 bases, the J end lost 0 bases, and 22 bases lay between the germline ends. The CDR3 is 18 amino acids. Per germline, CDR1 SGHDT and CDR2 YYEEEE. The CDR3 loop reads CASSSLAGAPWASYEQYF. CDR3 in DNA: TGTGCCAGCAGCTCTCTGGCGGGGGCTCCCTGGGCCTCCTACGAGCAGTACTTC.

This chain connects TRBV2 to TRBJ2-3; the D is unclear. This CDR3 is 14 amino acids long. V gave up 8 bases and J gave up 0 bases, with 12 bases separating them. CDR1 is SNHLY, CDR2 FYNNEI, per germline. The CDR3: CASRPSVSTDTQYF. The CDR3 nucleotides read TGTGCCAGCCGTCCCAGCGTAAGCACAGATACGCAGTATTTT.

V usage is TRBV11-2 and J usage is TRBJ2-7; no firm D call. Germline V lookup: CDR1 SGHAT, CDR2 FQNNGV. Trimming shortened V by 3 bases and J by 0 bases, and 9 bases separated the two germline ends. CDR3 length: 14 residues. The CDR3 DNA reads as TGTGCCAGCAGCTTTTATGCGAGCTCCTACGAGCAGTACTTC. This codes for CASSFYASSYEQYF.

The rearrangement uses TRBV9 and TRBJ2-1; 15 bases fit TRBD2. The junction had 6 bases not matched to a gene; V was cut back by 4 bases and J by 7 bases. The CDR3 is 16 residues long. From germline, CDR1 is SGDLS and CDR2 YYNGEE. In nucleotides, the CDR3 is TGTGCCAGCAGCACATCCGGGACTAGCGGGAGGAATGAGCAGTTCTTC. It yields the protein CASSTSGTSGRNEQFF.

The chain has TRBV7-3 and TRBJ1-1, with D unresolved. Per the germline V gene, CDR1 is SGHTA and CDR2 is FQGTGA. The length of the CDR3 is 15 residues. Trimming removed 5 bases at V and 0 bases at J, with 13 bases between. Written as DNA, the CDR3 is TGTGCCAGCAGCGAAAGAGCGGGTATGAACACTGAAGCTTTCTTT. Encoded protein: CASSERAGMNTEAFF.

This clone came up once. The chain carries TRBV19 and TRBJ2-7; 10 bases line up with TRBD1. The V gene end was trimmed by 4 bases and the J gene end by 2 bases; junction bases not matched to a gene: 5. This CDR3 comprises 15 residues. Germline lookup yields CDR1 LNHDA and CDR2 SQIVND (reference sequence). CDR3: CASSTGTGVTYEQYF. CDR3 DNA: TGTGCCAGTAGTACAGGGACAGGGGTGACCTACGAGCAGTACTTC.

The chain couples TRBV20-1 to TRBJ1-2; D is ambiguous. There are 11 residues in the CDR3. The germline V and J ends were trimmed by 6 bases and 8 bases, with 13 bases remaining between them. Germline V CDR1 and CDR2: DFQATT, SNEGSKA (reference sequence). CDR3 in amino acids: CSAFPLDGYTF. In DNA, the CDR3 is TGCAGTGCCTTCCCCCTAGACGGCTACACCTTC.

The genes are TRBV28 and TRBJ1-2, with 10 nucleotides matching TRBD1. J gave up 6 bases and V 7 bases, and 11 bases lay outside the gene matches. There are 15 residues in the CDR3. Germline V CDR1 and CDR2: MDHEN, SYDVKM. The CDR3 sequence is CASTPGDRGRNGYTF. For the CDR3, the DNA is TGTGCCAGCACCCCAGGGGACAGGGGTCGGAATGGCTACACCTTC.

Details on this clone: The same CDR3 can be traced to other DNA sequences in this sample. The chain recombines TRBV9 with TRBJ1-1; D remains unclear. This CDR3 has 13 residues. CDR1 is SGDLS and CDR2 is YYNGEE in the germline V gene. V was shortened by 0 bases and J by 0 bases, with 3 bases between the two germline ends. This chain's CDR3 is CASSVAVNTEAFF. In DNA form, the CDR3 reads TGTGCCAGCAGCGTAGCGGTGAACACTGAAGCTTTCTTT.

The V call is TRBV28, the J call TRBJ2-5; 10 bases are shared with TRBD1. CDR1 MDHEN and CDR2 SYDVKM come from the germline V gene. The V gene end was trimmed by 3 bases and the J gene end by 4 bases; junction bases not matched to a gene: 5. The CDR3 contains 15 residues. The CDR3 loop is CASSFGQGVRETQYF. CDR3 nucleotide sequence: TGTGCCAGCAGTTTCGGACAGGGGGTGAGAGAGACCCAGTACTTC.

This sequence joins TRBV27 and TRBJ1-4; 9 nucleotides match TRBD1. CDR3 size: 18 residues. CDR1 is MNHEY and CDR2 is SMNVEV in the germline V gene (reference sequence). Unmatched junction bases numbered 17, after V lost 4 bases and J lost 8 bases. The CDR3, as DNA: TGTGCCAGCAGTTCAGGGACCTGGGGACAGGGTAAAAGGGAAAAACTGTTTTTT. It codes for CASSSGTWGQGKREKLFF.

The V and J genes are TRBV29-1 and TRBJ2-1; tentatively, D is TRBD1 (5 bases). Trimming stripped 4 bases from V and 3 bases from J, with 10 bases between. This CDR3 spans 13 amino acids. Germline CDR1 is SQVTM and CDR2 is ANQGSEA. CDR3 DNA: TGCAGCGTTGGGGCAGGGAACTACAATGAGCAGTTCTTC. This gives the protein CSVGAGNYNEQFF.

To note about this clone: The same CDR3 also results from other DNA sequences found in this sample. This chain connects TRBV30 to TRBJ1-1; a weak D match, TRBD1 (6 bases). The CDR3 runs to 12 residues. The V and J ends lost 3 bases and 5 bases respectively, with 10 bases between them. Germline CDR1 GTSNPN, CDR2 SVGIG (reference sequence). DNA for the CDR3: TGTGCCTGGAGCCCTACAGGGACTGAAGCTTTCTTT. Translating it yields CAWSPTGTEAFF.

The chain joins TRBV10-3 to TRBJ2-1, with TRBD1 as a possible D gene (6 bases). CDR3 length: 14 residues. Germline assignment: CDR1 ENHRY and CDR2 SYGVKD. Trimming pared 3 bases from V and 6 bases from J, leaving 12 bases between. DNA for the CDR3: TGTGCCATCAGTGAAGGGGGAAATGGCAATGAGCAGTTCTTC. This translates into CAISEGGNGNEQFF.

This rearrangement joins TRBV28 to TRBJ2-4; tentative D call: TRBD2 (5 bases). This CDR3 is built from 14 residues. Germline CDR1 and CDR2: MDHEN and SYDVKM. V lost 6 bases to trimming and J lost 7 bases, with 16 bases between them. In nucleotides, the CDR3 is TGTGCCAGCAGCCCGGGGTCGGAAGGGAACATTCAGTACTTC. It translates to CASSPGSEGNIQYF.

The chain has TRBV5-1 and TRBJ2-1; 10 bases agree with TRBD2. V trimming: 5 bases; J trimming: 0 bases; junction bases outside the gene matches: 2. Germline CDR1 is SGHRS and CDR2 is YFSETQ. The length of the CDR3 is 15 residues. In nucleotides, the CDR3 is TGCGCCAGCAGACCTAGCGGGAGCTCCTACAATGAGCAGTTCTTC. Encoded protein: CASRPSGSSYNEQFF.

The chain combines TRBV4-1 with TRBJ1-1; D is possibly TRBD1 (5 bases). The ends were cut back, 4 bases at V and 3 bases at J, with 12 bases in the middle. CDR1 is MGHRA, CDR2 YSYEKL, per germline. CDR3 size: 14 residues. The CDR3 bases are TGCGCCAGCAGCCCAAGCCAGGGCGACACTGAAGCTTTCTTT. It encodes CASSPSQGDTEAFF.

CDR3 sequence: CASSIDKYEQFF. The CDR3 nucleotides read TGTGCCAGTAGTATCGACAAGTATGAGCAGTTCTTC. This chain links TRBV19 with TRBJ2-1, with D uncertain. This CDR3 comprises 12 residues. The V end lost 3 bases, the J end lost 8 bases, and 8 bases lay between the germline ends. Germline V gene lookup returns CDR1 LNHDA and CDR2 SQIVND (reference sequence).

CDR3 residues: CASSILYPPYEQYF. The CDR3 nucleotides are TGTGCCAGTAGTATCCTATATCCCCCCTACGAGCAGTACTTC. The J gene is TRBJ2-7, the V gene TRBV19; no reliable D call. The CDR3 is 14 amino acids. The V end lost 3 bases, the J end lost 2 bases, and 11 bases lay between the germline ends. Germline V gene sequence: CDR1 LNHDA, CDR2 SQIVND (reference sequence).

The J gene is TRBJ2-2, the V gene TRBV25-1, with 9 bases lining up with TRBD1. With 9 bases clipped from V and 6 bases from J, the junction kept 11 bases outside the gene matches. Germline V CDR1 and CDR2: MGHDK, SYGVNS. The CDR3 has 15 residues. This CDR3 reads CASRTGTGLAGELFF. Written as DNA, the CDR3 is TGTGCCAGTAGGACCGGGACAGGGTTGGCCGGGGAGCTGTTTTTT.

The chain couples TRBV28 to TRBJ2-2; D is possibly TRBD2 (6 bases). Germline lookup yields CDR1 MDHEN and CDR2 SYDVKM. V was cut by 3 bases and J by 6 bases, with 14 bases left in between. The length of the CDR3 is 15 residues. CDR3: CASSLEEGGAGELFF. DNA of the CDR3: TGTGCCAGCAGTTTGGAGGAAGGCGGGGCCGGGGAGCTGTTTTTT.

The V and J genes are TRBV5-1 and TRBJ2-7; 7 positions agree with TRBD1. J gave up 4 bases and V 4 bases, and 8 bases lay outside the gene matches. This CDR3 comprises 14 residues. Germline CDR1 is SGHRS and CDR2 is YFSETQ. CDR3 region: CASSVTGSGYEQYF. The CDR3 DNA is TGCGCCAGCAGCGTGACAGGGAGTGGGTACGAGCAGTACTTC.

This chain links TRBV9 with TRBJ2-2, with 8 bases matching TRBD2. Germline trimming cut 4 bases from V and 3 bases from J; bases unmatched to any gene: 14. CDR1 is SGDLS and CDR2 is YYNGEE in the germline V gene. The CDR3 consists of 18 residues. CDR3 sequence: CASSSPGGSEGYTGELFF. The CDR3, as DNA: TGTGCCAGCAGCTCTCCGGGGGGGAGCGAAGGATACACCGGGGAGCTGTTTTTT. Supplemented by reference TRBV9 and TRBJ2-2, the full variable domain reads DSGVTQTPKHLITATGQRVTLRCSPRSGDLSVYWYQQSLDQGLQFLIQYYNGEERAKGNILERFSAQQFPDLHSELNLSSLELGDSALYFCASSSPGGSEGYTGELFFGEGSRLTVL.

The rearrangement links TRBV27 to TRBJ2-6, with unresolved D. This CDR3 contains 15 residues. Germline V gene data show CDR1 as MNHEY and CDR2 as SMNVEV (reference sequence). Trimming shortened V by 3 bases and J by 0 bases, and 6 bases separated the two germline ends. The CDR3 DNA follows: TGTGCCAGCAGTTTGCGGAGCTCTGGGGCCAACGTCCTGACTTTC. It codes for CASSLRSSGANVLTF.

The CDR3 region has the DNA TGTGCCAGCAGCCTGGGGACTAGCCAGGATACGCAGTATTTT. Amino acid sequence: CASSLGTSQDTQYF. V and J are TRBV7-3 and TRBJ2-3, with 9 positions matching TRBD2. The V and J ends lost 5 bases and 6 bases, in that order; junction bases with no gene match: 6. In germline, CDR1 is SGHTA, CDR2 FQGTGA. This CDR3 is 14 amino acids long.

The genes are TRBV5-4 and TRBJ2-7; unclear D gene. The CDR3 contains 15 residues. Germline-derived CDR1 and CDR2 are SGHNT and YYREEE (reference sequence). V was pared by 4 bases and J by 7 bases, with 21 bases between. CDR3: CASSAETVSPTEQYF. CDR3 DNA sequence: TGTGCCAGCAGCGCGGAGACTGTCTCACCTACTGAGCAGTACTTC.

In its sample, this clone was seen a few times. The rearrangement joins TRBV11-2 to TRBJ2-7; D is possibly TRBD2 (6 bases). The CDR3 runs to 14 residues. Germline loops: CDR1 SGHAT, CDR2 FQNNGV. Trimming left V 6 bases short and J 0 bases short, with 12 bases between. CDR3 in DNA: TGTGCCAGCAGACTAGCTCACAGCTCCTACGAGCAGTACTTC. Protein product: CASRLAHSSYEQYF.